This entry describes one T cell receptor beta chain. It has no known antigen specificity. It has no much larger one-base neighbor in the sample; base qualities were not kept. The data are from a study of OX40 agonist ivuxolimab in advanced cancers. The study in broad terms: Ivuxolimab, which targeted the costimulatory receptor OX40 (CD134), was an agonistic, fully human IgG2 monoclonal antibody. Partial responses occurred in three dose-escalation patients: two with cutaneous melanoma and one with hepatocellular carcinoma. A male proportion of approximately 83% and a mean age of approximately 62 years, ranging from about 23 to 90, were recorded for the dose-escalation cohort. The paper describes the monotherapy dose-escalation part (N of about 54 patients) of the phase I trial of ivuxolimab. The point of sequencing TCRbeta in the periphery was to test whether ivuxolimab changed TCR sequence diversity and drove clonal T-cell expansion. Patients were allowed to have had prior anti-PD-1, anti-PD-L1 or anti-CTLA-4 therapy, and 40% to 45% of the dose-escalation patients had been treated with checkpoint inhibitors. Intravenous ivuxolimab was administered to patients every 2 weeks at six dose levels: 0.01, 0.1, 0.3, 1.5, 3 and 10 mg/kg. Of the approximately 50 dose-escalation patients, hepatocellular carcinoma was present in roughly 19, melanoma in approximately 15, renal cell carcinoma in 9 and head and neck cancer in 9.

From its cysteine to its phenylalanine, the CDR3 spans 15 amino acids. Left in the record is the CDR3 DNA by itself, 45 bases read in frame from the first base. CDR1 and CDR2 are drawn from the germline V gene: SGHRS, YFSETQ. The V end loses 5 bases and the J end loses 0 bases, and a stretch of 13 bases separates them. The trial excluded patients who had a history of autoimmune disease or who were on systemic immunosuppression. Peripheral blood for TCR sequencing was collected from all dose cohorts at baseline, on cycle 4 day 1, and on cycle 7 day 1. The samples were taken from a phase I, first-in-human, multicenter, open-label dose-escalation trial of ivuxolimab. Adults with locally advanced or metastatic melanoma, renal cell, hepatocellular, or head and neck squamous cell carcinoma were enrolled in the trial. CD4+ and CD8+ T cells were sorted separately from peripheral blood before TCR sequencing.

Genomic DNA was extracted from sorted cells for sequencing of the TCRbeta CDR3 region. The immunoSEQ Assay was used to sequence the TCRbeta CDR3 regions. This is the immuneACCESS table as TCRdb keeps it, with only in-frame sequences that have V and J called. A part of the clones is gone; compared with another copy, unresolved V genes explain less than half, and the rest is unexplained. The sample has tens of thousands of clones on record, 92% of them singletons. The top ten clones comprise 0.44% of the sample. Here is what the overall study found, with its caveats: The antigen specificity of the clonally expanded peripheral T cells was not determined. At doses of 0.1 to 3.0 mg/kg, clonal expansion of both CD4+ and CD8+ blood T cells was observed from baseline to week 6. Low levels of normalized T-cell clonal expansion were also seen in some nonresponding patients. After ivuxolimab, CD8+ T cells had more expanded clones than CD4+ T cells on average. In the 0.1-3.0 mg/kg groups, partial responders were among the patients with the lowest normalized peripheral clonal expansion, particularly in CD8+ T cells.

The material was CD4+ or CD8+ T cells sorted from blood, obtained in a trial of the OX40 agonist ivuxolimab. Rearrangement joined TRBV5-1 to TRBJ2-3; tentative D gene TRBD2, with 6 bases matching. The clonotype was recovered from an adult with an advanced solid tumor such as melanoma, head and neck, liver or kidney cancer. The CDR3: CASSLWEDSTDTQYF. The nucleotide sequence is TGCGCCAGCAGTCTCTGGGAGGATAGCACAGATACGCAGTATTTT.